The source of this TCR beta chain is a study of shared clonotypes between healthy human individuals. CDR3 length: 17 amino acids. The V end lost 4 bases, the J end lost 0 bases, and 16 bases lay between the germline ends. CDR1 SGDLS and CDR2 YYNGEE come from the germline V gene. The data were produced by immunoSEQ multiplex PCR, yet TCRdb's version contains in-frame clones alone and is incomplete. The sample lists millions of clones, 85% to 95% occurring once. This clone has more than one count but fewer than ten. Positively selected for CCR7, the CD45RO-negative cells used as naive CD8 cells excluded terminally differentiated effector memory CD45RA+ cells.

The TCR originated in a man between 18 and 29 years old in good health. Some clones in this sample may be carry-over from other donors' samples. Material: naive CD8+ T cells from PBMCs. The V call is TRBV9, the J call TRBJ2-2; D call uncertain. CDR3 sequence reads: CASSIGTAITNTGELFF. The CDR3 DNA reads TGTGCCAGCAGCATAGGAACAGCTATTACGAACACCGGGGAGCTGTTTTTT. Full variable domain (rest looked up from reference TRBV9 and TRBJ2-2): DSGVTQTPKHLITATGQRVTLRCSPRSGDLSVYWYQQSLDQGLQFLIQYYNGEERAKGNILERFSAQQFPDLHSELNLSSLELGDSALYFCASSIGTAITNTGELFFGEGSRLTVL.